This is a list of T cell receptor beta chains from one sample in a study of T cell changes during pregnancy in multiple sclerosis. Assay: immunoSEQ multiplex PCR; the TCRdb copy retains only in-frame clones and omits some. The sample holds approximately 46,000 clones; 90% are singletons and the top ten take about 5.1%. The source material was peripheral blood, sampled after pregnancy. These receptors came from a female donor in good health, enrolled as a control in a pregnancy study. The CDR3 runs from the conserved cysteine through the conserved F or W. The order of the fields is clone size, V gene, D gene, J gene, CDR3 DNA, CDR3 protein. The D gene is left open where the match is weak. A clone size is listed for some rows: how often the clone was seen (once, few, many), or a class if it is expanded.

NA	TRBV6-1	NA	TRBJ2-2	TGTGCCAGCAGACTGAGCGGGGAGCTGTTTTTT	CASRLSGELFF
NA	TRBV6-6	TRBD1	TRBJ2-7	TGTGCCAGCAGAAGCTCGGGACAGGGGGCCCACGAGCAGTACTTC	CASRSSGQGAHEQYF
NA	TRBV6-6	NA	TRBJ2-7	TGTGCCAGCAGCCACTACGAGGTGGGGGGATTCTACGAGCAGTACTTC	CASSHYEVGGFYEQYF
NA	TRBV19	NA	TRBJ1-2	TGTGCCAGTAGTATTCAATATGGCTACACCTTC	CASSIQYGYTF
NA	TRBV7-6	NA	TRBJ1-2	TGTGCCAGCAGTCTTATGGGACTCTATGGCTACACCTTC	CASSLMGLYGYTF
NA	TRBV2	TRBD1	TRBJ2-5	TGTGCCAGCAACGGCGAGGGGGCCCTCCAAGAGACCCAGTACTTC	CASNGEGALQETQYF
NA	TRBV7-8	TRBD2	TRBJ2-1	TGTGCCAGCAGCTTAGCGAGCGGGAGGGCCAGTGAGCAGTTCTTC	CASSLASGRASEQFF
few	TRBV28	NA	TRBJ2-1	TGTGCCAGCAGTTTTCGGGGGACCCGCAATGAGCAGTTCTTC	CASSFRGTRNEQFF
NA	TRBV5-1	TRBD1	TRBJ1-3	TGCGCCAGCAGCTCCCAGGGGGCAGGTGGAAACACCATATATTTT	CASSSQGAGGNTIYF
NA	TRBV7-9	NA	TRBJ2-5	TGTGCCAGCAGCCCCCGACAGAGTGGTGGGGAGACCCAGTACTTC	CASSPRQSGGETQYF
NA	TRBV6-4	TRBD1	TRBJ1-2	TGTGCCAGCAGTGCCCGGACAGGGGAGGGCGGCTACACCTTC	CASSARTGEGGYTF
NA	TRBV19	NA	TRBJ2-2	TGTGCCAGTAGTCCCTCGGTCCTCCTAAACACCGGGGAGCTGTTTTTT	CASSPSVLLNTGELFF
NA	TRBV6-6	NA	TRBJ2-7	TGTGCCAGCAGTTACACAAGCGGAACCTACGAGCAGTACTTC	CASSYTSGTYEQYF
NA	TRBV19	TRBD1	TRBJ2-7	TGTGCCAGTAACCAACAGGGGGCCCTCCGGGGCGAGCAGTACTTC	CASNQQGALRGEQYF
NA	TRBV9	NA	TRBJ2-7	TGTGCCAGCAGCGTACGTCAGGGCGGATACGAGCAGTACTTC	CASSVRQGGYEQYF
NA	TRBV11-2	NA	TRBJ2-5	TGTGCCTCTCGAAGGGTGCAGGGGGGAAGAGAGGAGACCCAGTACTTC	CASRRVQGGREETQYF